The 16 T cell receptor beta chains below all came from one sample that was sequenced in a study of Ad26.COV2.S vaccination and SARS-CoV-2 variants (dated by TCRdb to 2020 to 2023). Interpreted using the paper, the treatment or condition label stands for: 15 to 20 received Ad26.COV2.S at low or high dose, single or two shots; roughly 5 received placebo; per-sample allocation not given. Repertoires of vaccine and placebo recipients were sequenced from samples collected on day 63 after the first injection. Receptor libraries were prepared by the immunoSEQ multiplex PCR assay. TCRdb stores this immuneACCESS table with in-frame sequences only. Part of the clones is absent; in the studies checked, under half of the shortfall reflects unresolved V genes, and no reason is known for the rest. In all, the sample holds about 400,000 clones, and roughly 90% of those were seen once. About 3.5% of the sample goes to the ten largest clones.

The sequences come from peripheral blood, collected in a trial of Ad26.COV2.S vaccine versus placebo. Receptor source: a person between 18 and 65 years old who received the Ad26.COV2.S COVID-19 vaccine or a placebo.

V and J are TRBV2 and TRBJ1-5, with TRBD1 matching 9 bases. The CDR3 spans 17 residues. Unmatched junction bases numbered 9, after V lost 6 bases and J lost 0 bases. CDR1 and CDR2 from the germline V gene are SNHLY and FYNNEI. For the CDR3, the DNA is TGTGCCAGCAGGAATAGGGGGACAGGGAATAGCAATCAGCCCCAGCATTTT. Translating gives CASRNRGTGNSNQPQHF.

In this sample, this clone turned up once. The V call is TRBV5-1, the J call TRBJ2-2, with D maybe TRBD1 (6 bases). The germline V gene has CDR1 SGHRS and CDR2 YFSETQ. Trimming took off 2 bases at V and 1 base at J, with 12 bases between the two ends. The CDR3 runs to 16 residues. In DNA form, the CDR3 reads TGCGCCAGCAGCTTTCCTAAACAGGGGAACACCGGGGAGCTGTTTTTT. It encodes CASSFPKQGNTGELFF. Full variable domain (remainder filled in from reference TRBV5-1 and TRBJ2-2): KAGVTQTPRYLIKTRGQQVTLSCSPISGHRSVSWYQQTPGQGLQFLFEYFSETQRNKGNFPGRFSGRQFSNSRSEMNVSTLELGDSALYLCASSFPKQGNTGELFFGEGSRLTVL.

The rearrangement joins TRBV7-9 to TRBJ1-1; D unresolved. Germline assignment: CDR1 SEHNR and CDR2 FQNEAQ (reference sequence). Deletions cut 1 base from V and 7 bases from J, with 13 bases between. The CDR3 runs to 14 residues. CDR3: CASSLGLASREAFF. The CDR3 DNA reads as TGTGCCAGCAGCTTAGGGTTGGCGAGCCGTGAAGCTTTCTTT.

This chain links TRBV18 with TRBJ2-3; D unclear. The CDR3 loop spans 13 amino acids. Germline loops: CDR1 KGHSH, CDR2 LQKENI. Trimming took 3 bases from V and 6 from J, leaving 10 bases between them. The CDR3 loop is CASSPELTDTQYF. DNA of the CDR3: TGTGCCAGCTCACCTGAGTTAACGGATACGCAGTATTTT.

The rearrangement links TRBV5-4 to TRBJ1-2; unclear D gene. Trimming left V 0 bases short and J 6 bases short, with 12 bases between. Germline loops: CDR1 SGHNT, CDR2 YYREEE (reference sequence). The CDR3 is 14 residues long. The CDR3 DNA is TGTGCCAGCAGCTTGGTGCTGGCTGGTAATGGCTACACCTTC. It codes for CASSLVLAGNGYTF.

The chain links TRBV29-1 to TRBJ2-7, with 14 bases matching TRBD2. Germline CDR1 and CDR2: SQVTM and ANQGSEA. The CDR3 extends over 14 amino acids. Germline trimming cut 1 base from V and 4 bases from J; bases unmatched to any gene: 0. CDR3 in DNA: TGCAGCGTTGAAGGGACTAGCGGGGGGTACGAGCAGTACTTC. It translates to CSVEGTSGGYEQYF.

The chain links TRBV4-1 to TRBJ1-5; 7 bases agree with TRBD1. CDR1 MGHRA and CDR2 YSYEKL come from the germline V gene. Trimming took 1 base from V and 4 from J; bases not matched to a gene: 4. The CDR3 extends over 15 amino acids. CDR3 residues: CASSQGGQLNQPQHF. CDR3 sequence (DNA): TGCGCCAGCAGCCAAGGGGGACAGTTAAATCAGCCCCAGCATTTT.

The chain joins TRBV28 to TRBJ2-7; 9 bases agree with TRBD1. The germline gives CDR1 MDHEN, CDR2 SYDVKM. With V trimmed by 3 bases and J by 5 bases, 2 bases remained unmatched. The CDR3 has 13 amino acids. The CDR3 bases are TGTGCCAGCAGTTTGAGACAGGGGGACGAGCAGTACTTC. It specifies CASSLRQGDEQYF.

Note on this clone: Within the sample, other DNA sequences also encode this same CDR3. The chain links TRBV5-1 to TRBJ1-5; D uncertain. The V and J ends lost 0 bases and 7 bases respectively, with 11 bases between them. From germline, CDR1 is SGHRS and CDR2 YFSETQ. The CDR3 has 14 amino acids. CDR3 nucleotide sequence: TGCGCCAGCAGCTTGGCCGGTGAGGGCCAGCCCCAGCATTTT. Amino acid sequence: CASSLAGEGQPQHF.

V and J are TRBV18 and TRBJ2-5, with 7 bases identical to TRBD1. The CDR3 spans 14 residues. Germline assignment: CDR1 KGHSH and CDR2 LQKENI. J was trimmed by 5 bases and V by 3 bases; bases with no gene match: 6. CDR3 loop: CASSPRQGWETQYF. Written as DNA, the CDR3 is TGTGCCAGCTCACCCAGACAGGGTTGGGAGACCCAGTACTTC.

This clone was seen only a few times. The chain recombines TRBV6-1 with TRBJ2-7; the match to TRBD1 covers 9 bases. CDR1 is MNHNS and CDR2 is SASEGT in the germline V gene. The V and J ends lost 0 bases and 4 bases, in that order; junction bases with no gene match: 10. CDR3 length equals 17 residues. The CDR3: CASSEALGGTGLYEQYF. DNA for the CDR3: TGTGCCAGCAGTGAAGCGCTCGGAGGGACAGGGCTTTACGAGCAGTACTTC.

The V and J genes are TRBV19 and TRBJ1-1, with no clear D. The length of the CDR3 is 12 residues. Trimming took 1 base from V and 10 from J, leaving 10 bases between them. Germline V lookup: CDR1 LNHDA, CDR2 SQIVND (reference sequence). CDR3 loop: CASSIGLTAAFF. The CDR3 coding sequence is TGTGCCAGTAGTATAGGCCTGACGGCAGCTTTCTTT.

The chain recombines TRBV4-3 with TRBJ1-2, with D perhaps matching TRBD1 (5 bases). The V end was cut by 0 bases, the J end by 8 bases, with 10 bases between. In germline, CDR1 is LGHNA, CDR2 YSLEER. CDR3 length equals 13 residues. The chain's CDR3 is CASSQDPGQGYTF. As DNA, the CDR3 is TGCGCCAGCAGCCAAGACCCGGGGCAGGGCTACACCTTC.

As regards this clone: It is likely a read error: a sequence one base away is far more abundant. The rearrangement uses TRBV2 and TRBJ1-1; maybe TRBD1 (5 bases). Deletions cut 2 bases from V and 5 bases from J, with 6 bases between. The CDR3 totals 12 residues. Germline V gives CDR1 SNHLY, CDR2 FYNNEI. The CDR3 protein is CASSEWGTEAFF. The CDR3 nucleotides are TGTGCCAGCAGTGAATGGGGGACTGAAGCTTTCTTT.

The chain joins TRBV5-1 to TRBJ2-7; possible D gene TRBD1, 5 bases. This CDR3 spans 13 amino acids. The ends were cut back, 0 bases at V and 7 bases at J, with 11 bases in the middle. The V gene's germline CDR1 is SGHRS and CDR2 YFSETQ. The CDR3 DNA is TGCGCCAGCAGCTTGGGCAGGGTCGGAGAGCAGTACTTC. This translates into CASSLGRVGEQYF.

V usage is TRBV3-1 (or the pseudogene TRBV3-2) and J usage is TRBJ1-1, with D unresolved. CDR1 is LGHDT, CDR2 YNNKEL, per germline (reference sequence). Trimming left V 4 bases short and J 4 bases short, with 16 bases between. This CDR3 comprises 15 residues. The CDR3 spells CASSPLDRAGTEAFF. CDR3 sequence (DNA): TGTGCCAGCAGCCCTTTGGACCGGGCGGGCACTGAAGCTTTCTTT.